This paragraph covers one TCR beta chain sequence. Antigen: not known. This record comes from a study of T cell responses to AZD1222 COVID-19 vaccine. Whole-study findings and limits: Sampling that yielded the repertoires occurred only after the peak T cell response. White British ancestry dominated among donors, who included more females, and clonal diversity was possibly underestimated.

The V end was cut by 2 bases, the J end by 1 base, with 0 bases between. The germline CDR1 and CDR2 sequences are SGHTA and FQGNSA. There are 12 residues in the CDR3. Only in-frame clones appear in the TCRdb table, and some are missing; sequencing was by immunoSEQ multiplex PCR. The table has 150,000 to 200,000 clones, about 93% seen once. This TCR derives from an adult who received the AZD1222 COVID-19 vaccine. The V gene is TRBV7-2, the J gene TRBJ1-5; D unclear. Sequenced material: peripheral blood, taken 28 days after the second AZD1222 dose. The CDR3 loop is CASSLSNQPQHF. The CDR3 DNA is TGTGCCAGCAGCTTAAGCAATCAGCCCCAGCATTTT.